The 15 T cell receptor beta chains given below trace back to one sample, sequenced in a study of blood T cell repertoires in COVID-19. Assay: immunoSEQ multiplex PCR; the TCRdb copy retains only in-frame clones and omits some. This table holds 34,000 or so clones, about nine tenths found once. Sequencing was carried out using peripheral blood. The receptors here all came from a man in his fifties or sixties with active or convalescent COVID-19.

This clone was found a few times. V and J are TRBV6-2 or TRBV6-3 and TRBJ1-3, with D tentatively TRBD1 (6 bases). The V end was cut by 5 bases, the J end by 0 bases, with 8 bases between. This CDR3 has 14 residues. Germline CDR1 and CDR2: MNHEY and SVGEGT. CDR3 sequence: CASSGTISGNTIYF. CDR3 nucleotide sequence: TGTGCCAGCAGTGGGACAATCTCTGGAAACACCATATATTTT.

The chain links TRBV6-5 to TRBJ2-1; D ambiguous. Germline V gene data show CDR1 as MNHEY and CDR2 as SVGAGI. Trimming took 2 bases from V and 3 from J, leaving 8 bases between them. CDR3 length: 14 amino acids. The CDR3 loop reads CASSYGPYYNEQFF. The DNA for the CDR3 is TGTGCCAGCAGTTACGGCCCATACTACAATGAGCAGTTCTTC.

The chain has TRBV4-1 and TRBJ1-5, with TRBD1 matching over 9 bases. CDR1 is MGHRA, CDR2 YSYEKL, per germline. CDR3 length: 15 amino acids. V gave up 4 bases and J gave up 5 bases; unmatched junction bases: 6. The CDR3 sequence: CASSRDTGGYQPQHF. DNA for the CDR3: TGCGCCAGCAGCCGAGACACAGGGGGCTATCAGCCCCAGCATTTT.

This chain joins TRBV9 and TRBJ2-7, with D possibly TRBD1 on 5 matching bases. Trimming cost V 3 bases and J 3 bases, with 13 bases left between them. The CDR3 contains 14 residues. The V gene's germline CDR1 is SGDLS and CDR2 YYNGEE. This CDR3 is CASSGGWSNYEQYF. The CDR3 DNA sequence: TGTGCCAGCAGCGGGGGCTGGTCGAACTACGAGCAGTACTTC.

This chain uses TRBV19 with TRBJ2-1, with 16 nucleotides matching TRBD2. The germline V gene encodes CDR1 LNHDA and CDR2 SQIVND (reference sequence). J was trimmed by 0 bases and V by 5 bases; bases with no gene match: 10. CDR3 size: 20 residues. The CDR3 DNA reads TGTGCCAGTAGTCAGCCCGGGACTAGCGGGAGGGGTTTCTCCTACAATGAGCAGTTCTTC. Residues: CASSQPGTSGRGFSYNEQFF.

This chain connects TRBV27 to TRBJ2-1; 9 nucleotides agree with TRBD2. Trimming removed 3 bases from V and 3 bases from J; junction bases left unmatched: 6. This CDR3 is 16 amino acids long. Germline V gene lookup returns CDR1 MNHEY and CDR2 SMNVEV (reference sequence). In nucleotides, the CDR3 is TGTGCCAGCAGTTTCTCCCGACTAGCGGTCTACAATGAGCAGTTCTTC. Amino acid sequence: CASSFSRLAVYNEQFF.

The V call is TRBV5-1, the J call TRBJ2-1; D not certain. Germline V gene data show CDR1 as SGHRS and CDR2 as YFSETQ. The CDR3 contains 14 residues. V lost 4 bases and J lost 8, with 16 bases in between. The CDR3 DNA reads TGCGCCAGCAGCGAAGCTCCGATGTTCCATGAGCAGTTCTTC. This sequence encodes CASSEAPMFHEQFF.

The gene calls are TRBV30 and TRBJ2-7; a weak D match, TRBD1 (5 bases). V gave up 3 bases and J gave up 0 bases, with 9 bases separating them. The CDR3 length is 13 residues. Germline V gene lookup returns CDR1 GTSNPN and CDR2 SVGIG (reference sequence). CDR3 nucleotides: TGTGCCTGGAGGAGGACAACCTCCTACGAGCAGTACTTC. This encodes CAWRRTTSYEQYF.

This chain links TRBV5-6 with TRBJ2-2; 14 bases are a match to TRBD2. V lost 4 bases and J lost 8; bases outside the gene matches: 7. From germline, CDR1 is SGHDT and CDR2 YYEEEE. The CDR3 extends over 16 amino acids. As DNA, the CDR3 is TGTGCCAGCAGCGAAGGGACTAGCGGGAGAGGAGGGGAGCTGTTTTTT. Translating it yields CASSEGTSGRGGELFF.

The chain links TRBV11-2 to TRBJ2-3; TRBD2 matches at 8 bases. The germline CDR1 and CDR2 sequences are SGHAT and FQNNGV. The trim removed 0 bases at V and 3 bases at J, leaving 5 bases unmatched. This CDR3 is built from 16 residues. CDR3 region: CASSLDRAGGTDTQYF. The CDR3, as DNA: TGTGCCAGCAGCTTAGATCGGGCGGGAGGAACAGATACGCAGTATTTT.

The chain joins TRBV11-3 to TRBJ2-1; TRBD2 matches 13 bases. This CDR3 contains 15 residues. Germline assignment: CDR1 SGHNT and CDR2 YENEEA. Trimming cost V 3 bases and J 5 bases; bases outside gene matches: 1. The CDR3 coding sequence is TGTGCCAGCAGCTTTGGGACTAGCGGGAACAATGAGCAGTTCTTC. The encoded protein is CASSFGTSGNNEQFF. Full variable domain (rest looked up from reference TRBV11-3 and TRBJ2-1): EAGVVQSPRYKIIEKKQPVAFWCNPISGHNTLYWYLQNLGQGPELLIRYENEEAVDDSQLPKDRFSAERLKGVDSTLKIQPAELGDSAVYLCASSFGTSGNNEQFFGPGTRLTVL.

The chain employs TRBV11-2 and TRBJ2-5; 10 nucleotides match TRBD2. This CDR3 region has 17 residues. In germline, CDR1 is SGHAT, CDR2 FQNNGV. V was clipped by 5 bases and J by 4 bases; unmatched bases: 13. The CDR3 region is CASSLQSLAGAGETQYF. CDR3 bases: TGTGCCAGCAGCCTTCAATCTCTAGCGGGGGCGGGAGAGACCCAGTACTTC.

The rearrangement joins TRBV15 to TRBJ2-7; maybe TRBD1 (6 bases). Trimming took off 1 base at V and 0 bases at J, with 13 bases between the two ends. The germline V gene has CDR1 LNHNV and CDR2 YYDKDF (reference sequence). CDR3 size: 16 residues. The CDR3 is CATSRATRDTSYEQYF. The CDR3 DNA reads TGTGCCACCAGCAGAGCCACTAGGGACACCTCCTACGAGCAGTACTTC.

The chain is built from TRBV7-2 and TRBJ1-3; D ambiguous. Germline CDR1 SGHTA, CDR2 FQGNSA. The CDR3 is 15 residues long. Trimming left V 1 base short and J 1 base short, with 8 bases between. CDR3 loop: CASSLGALSGNTIYF. Here the CDR3 DNA reads TGTGCCAGCAGCTTAGGCGCACTTTCTGGAAACACCATATATTTT.

This rearrangement joins TRBV5-4 to TRBJ2-5; weak D call: TRBD1 (7 bases). The germline V gene encodes CDR1 SGHNT and CDR2 YYREEE (reference sequence). The CDR3 totals 15 residues. Trimming removed 1 base at V and 5 bases at J, with 15 bases between. The CDR3 region is CASSLFGGGGETQYF. CDR3 in DNA: TGTGCCAGCAGCTTGTTTGGAGGGGGCGGGGAGACCCAGTACTTC.